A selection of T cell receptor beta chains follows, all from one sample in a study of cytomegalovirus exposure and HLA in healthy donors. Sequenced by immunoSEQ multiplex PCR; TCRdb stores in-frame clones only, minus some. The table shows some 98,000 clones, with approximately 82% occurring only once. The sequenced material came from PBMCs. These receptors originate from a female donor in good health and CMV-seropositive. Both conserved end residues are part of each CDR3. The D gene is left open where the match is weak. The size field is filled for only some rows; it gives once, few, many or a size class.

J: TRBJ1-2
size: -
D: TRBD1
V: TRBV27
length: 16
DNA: TGTGCCAGCAGTTGGGACAGCCGATCCTTAAACTATGGCTACACCTTC
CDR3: CASSWDSRSLNYGYTF

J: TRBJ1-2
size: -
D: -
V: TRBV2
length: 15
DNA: TGTGCCAGCAGTGAAGGTACACAGAATAACTATGGCTACACCTTC
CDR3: CASSEGTQNNYGYTF

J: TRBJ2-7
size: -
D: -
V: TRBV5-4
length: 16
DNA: TGTGCCAGCAGCTTGGGTGGAAGCGAGTACTCTTACGAGCAGTACTTC
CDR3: CASSLGGSEYSYEQYF

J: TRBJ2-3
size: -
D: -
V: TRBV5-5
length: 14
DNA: TGTGCCAGCAGCTTCTCGACGAGGACAGATACGCAGTATTTT
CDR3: CASSFSTRTDTQYF

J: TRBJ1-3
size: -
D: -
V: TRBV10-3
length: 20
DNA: TGTGCCATCAGTGCCGGGGTCCAAGGGATTGCAAATAAATCTGGAAACACCATATATTTT
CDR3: CAISAGVQGIANKSGNTIYF

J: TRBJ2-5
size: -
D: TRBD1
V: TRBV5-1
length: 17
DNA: TGCGCCAGCAGCTCAGAGGGGGACAGACGGTACCAAGAGACCCAGTACTTC
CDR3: CASSSEGDRRYQETQYF

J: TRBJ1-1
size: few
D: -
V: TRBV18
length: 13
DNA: TGTGCCAGCTCACCGAAATCGGGGACTGAAGCTTTCTTT
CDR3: CASSPKSGTEAFF

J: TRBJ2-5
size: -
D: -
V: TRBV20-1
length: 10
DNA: TGCACCGCGGTCTTAGAGACCCAGTACTTC
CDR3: CTAVLETQYF

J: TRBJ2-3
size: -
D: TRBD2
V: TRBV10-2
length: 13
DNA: TGCGCCAGTAGAGGAGCGGGAGAGGATACGCAGTATTTT
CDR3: CASRGAGEDTQYF

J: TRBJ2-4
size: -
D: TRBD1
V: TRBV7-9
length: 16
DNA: TGTGCCAGCAGCTTAGTCGCCGGGACAGCTAAAAACATTCAGTACTTC
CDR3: CASSLVAGTAKNIQYF

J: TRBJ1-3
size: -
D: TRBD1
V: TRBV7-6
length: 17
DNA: TGTGCCAGCAGCTTAGCCGTCCGGGACAGCTCTGGAAACACCATATATTTT
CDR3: CASSLAVRDSSGNTIYF

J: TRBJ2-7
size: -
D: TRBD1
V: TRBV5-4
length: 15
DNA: TGTGCCAGCAGCTTCGAACAGGGGGCAACCTACGAGCAGTACTTC
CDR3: CASSFEQGATYEQYF

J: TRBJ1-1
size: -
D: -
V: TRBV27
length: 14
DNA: TGTGCCAGCAGCGGGGGACGGCAGAACACTGAAGCTTTCTTT
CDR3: CASSGGRQNTEAFF

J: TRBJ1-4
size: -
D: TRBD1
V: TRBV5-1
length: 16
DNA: TGCGCCAGCAGCTCCGGGTCCACAGGGGAAGGCGAAAAACTGTTTTTT
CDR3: CASSSGSTGEGEKLFF

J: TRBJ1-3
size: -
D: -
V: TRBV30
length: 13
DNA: TGTGCCTGGAGTGCGGGCTCTGGAAACACCATATATTTT
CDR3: CAWSAGSGNTIYF

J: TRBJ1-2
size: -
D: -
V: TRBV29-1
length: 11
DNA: TGCAGCGTTGAGGTCAGGGGTGGCTACACCTTC
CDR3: CSVEVRGGYTF

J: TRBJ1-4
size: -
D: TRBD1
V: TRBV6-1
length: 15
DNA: TGTGCCAGCACCTTTTTGGGGGGACAGATGGGAAAACTGTTTTTT
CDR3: CASTFLGGQMGKLFF

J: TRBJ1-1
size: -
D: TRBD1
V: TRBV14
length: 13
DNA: TGTGCCAGCAGCCGGACAGGGATCACTGAAGCTTTCTTT
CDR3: CASSRTGITEAFF

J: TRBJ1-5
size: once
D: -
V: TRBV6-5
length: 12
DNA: TGTGCCAGCAGCCCCTACCCCCAGCCCCAGCATTTT
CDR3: CASSPYPQPQHF

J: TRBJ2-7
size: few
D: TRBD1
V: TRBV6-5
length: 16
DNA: TGTGCCAGCAGTTACTATCCGGGACAGGGGGCCTACGAGCAGTACTTC
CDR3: CASSYYPGQGAYEQYF